This T cell receptor (beta chain) was sequenced in a study of T-cell reconstitution after alpha-beta-depleted transplantation in children. Germline V gives CDR1 LGHNT, CDR2 FRNRAP. The V end lost 6 bases, the J end lost 4 bases, and 16 bases lay between the germline ends. The CDR3 sequence is 15 residues long. Researchers prepared the TCRbeta library using unique molecular identifiers, the study reports. Using its own MiXCR run on the PCR reads, TCRdb lists one record per CDR3 protein. Found here are 200,000 to 250,000 distinct CDR3 sequences, 8.2% of them singletons; the top ten hold about 6.4%. Findings and limits, study-wide: By about two months after transplant, alpha-beta T cells reportedly arose from several hundred graft clones that had expanded.

To note about this clonotype: Its antigen is currently unknown.

The sequenced sample was PBMCs, mostly from graft donor cells, obtained 180 days after TCRalphabeta/CD19-depleted stem cell transplant. V usage is TRBV12-5 and J usage is TRBJ1-5; possibly TRBD1 for D (5 bases). This TCR was sampled from a male patient aged 5 to 17 who had a stem cell transplant for acute lymphoblastic leukemia, so the T cells may come from the graft donor. The CDR3 DNA sequence: TGTGCTAGTGGACACGTCAGGGAAAAGAATCAGCCCCAGCATTTT. This sequence encodes CASGHVREKNQPQHF.